The next 3 T cell receptor beta chains were all read from a single sample in a study of CD8+ T cells in alopecia areata. Sequencing used cDNA as its template, made by extracting RNA and reverse transcribing it. Clones were read by immunoSEQ multiplex PCR, and TCRdb kept only the in-frame ones, dropping some. The sample has 110,000 or so clones; 50% to 70% are singletons. Material for sequencing was NKG2D-low CD8+ T cells sorted from blood. These receptors all come from a human donor with alopecia areata.

The rearrangement links TRBV11-2 to TRBJ2-7, with unresolved D. V lost 4 bases and J 5 bases, leaving 21 bases between the germline ends. Germline CDR1 is SGHAT and CDR2 is FQNNGV. This CDR3 is 16 amino acids long. CDR3 amino acids: CASSWFSEVTGNEQYF. CDR3 coding DNA: TGTGCCAGCAGCTGGTTTTCAGAGGTAACCGGTAACGAGCAGTACTTC.

This chain joins TRBV27 and TRBJ2-1; TRBD2 matches at 7 bases. Germline lookup yields CDR1 MNHEY and CDR2 SMNVEV (reference sequence). The CDR3 loop spans 14 amino acids. Losses at the gene ends were 7 bases for V and 8 bases for J; bases not matched to a gene: 11. The CDR3 loop reads CASKVAGVGYEQFF. The CDR3 DNA reads TGTGCCAGCAAGGTGGCGGGAGTGGGGTATGAGCAGTTCTTC.

This clone occurred a few times. The V and J genes are TRBV4-1 and TRBJ2-5; no definite D call. The germline V gene has CDR1 MGHRA and CDR2 YSYEKL. Trimming left V 5 bases short and J 1 base short, with 8 bases between. This CDR3 has 13 residues. In nucleotides, the CDR3 is TGCGCCAGCAGCTACAACGTCCAAGAGACCCAGTACTTC. This encodes CASSYNVQETQYF.